This TCR beta chain derives from a study of control samples from healthy donors and cancer patients. V was shortened by 5 bases and J by 0 bases, with 10 bases between the two germline ends. Germline V gene sequence: CDR1 MDHEN, CDR2 SYDVKM. CDR3 size: 14 residues. TCRdb keeps only in-frame clones here, not all; method: immunoSEQ multiplex PCR. The data show around 75,000 clones, roughly 92% seen once. The rearrangement uses TRBV28 and TRBJ1-2, with D perhaps TRBD1 (6 bases). The sequence derives from a woman aged 55-70 years in good health. The material sequenced was blood. This CDR3 is CASSPGQTNYGYTF. CDR3 coding DNA: TGTGCCAGCAGTCCAGGACAGACTAACTATGGCTACACCTTC.